These 27 T cell receptor beta chains share one sample of origin, sequenced in a study of blood T cell repertoires in COVID-19. Repertoires were generated with immunoSEQ multiplex PCR, while TCRdb's copy carries only in-frame clones and drops some. The table records about 73,000 clones, approximately 90% of them present only once. Sequencing input: peripheral blood. The receptors originated from a young woman with acute or convalescent COVID-19.

The CDR3 loop reads CASSSGGNSNQPQHF. The CDR3 DNA is TGTGCCAGCAGTTCGGGGGGGAATAGCAATCAGCCCCAGCATTTT. The rearrangement joins TRBV7-9 to TRBJ1-5; D may be TRBD1 (5 bases). The V end lost 6 bases, the J end lost 0 bases, and 12 bases lay between the germline ends. The CDR3 has 15 amino acids. The germline V gene has CDR1 SEHNR and CDR2 FQNEAQ (reference sequence). Variable domain in full (rest from reference TRBV7-9 and TRBJ1-5): DTGVSQNPRHKITKRGQNVTFRCDPISEHNRLYWYRQTLGQGPEFLTYFQNEAQLEKSRLLSDRFSAERPKGSFSTLEIQRTEQGDSAMYLCASSSGGNSNQPQHFGDGTRLSIL.

The J gene is TRBJ2-3, the V gene TRBV7-2, with a weak D call TRBD2 (7 bases). Germline assignment: CDR1 SGHTA and CDR2 FQGNSA. This CDR3 is 15 amino acids long. Deletions cut 7 bases from V and 5 bases from J, with 19 bases between. CDR3 nucleotides: TGTGCCAGCACATCATTGGGGGGGCCCAGAGATACGCAGTATTTT. Protein product: CASTSLGGPRDTQYF.

The chain uses TRBV7-2 and TRBJ2-2; D possibly corresponds to TRBD2 (5 bases). Germline CDR1 is SGHTA and CDR2 is FQGNSA. Trimming stripped 4 bases from V and 4 bases from J, with 10 bases between. The CDR3 covers 14 residues. The CDR3 nucleotides read TGTGCCAGCAGCTCCGGACTGGCCACCGGGGAGCTGTTTTTT. It is translated as CASSSGLATGELFF.

The chain couples TRBV11-2 to TRBJ2-3; the match to TRBD2 covers 15 bases. The CDR3 spans 17 residues. The J segment lost 3 bases and the V segment lost 2 bases, leaving 3 bases of the junction unmatched. Germline V gene data show CDR1 as SGHAT and CDR2 as FQNNGV. The DNA of the CDR3 is TGTGCCAGCAGCTTAAGAGGACTAGCGGGAGGGACAGATACGCAGTATTTT. Its translation: CASSLRGLAGGTDTQYF. The full variable domain, its missing parts supplied by reference TRBV11-2 and TRBJ2-3, is EAGVAQSPRYKIIEKRQSVAFWCNPISGHATLYWYQQILGQGPKLLIQFQNNGVVDDSQLPKDRFSAERLKGVDSTLKIQPAKLEDSAVYLCASSLRGLAGGTDTQYFGPGTRLTVL.

This clone was picked up one time. The chain couples TRBV6-1 to TRBJ2-6; TRBD1 matches 7 bases. The CDR3 runs to 17 residues. The trim removed 3 bases at V and 2 bases at J, leaving 7 bases unmatched. Germline lookup yields CDR1 MNHNS and CDR2 SASEGT. The CDR3 loop reads CASSDRGLAAGANVLTF. DNA of the CDR3: TGTGCCAGCAGTGACAGGGGGTTGGCGGCTGGGGCCAACGTCCTGACTTTC.

The rearrangement links TRBV7-2 to TRBJ2-1; TRBD2 matches at 7 bases. V lost 5 bases to trimming and J lost 4 bases; unmatched junction nucleotides: 8. This CDR3 has 15 residues. Germline V gives CDR1 SGHTA, CDR2 FQGNSA. Written as DNA, the CDR3 is TGTGCCAGCAGCGCAATAGCGGGTGATTACAATGAGCAGTTCTTC. This codes for CASSAIAGDYNEQFF. Complete variable domain (other parts from reference TRBV7-2 and TRBJ2-1): GAGVSQSPSNKVTEKGKDVELRCDPISGHTALYWYRQSLGQGLEFLIYFQGNSAPDKSGLPSDRFSAERTGGSVSTLTIQRTQQEDSAVYLCASSAIAGDYNEQFFGPGTRLTVL.

Written as DNA, the CDR3 is TGTGCCAGCGGAGACAATGAGCAGTTCTTC. Translation: CASGDNEQFF. The chain carries TRBV7-2 and TRBJ2-1, with D hard to call. Between the trimmed V and J ends, which lost 8 bases and 5 bases, there was a span of 4 bases. The CDR3 contains 10 residues. Germline CDR1 SGHTA, CDR2 FQGNSA.

The chain has TRBV9 and TRBJ2-2; D call uncertain. V was cut by 2 bases and J by 0 bases, with 14 bases left in between. The V gene's germline CDR1 is SGDLS and CDR2 YYNGEE. The length of the CDR3 is 17 residues. This CDR3 reads CASSVPRKKPNTGELFF. The CDR3 region has the DNA TGTGCCAGCAGCGTTCCGCGGAAAAAACCGAACACCGGGGAGCTGTTTTTT.

This clone occurred a few times. This sequence joins TRBV7-8 and TRBJ2-5; possibly TRBD2 for D (5 bases). Trimming cost V 4 bases and J 5 bases, with 17 bases left between them. The CDR3 has 15 residues. Germline assignment: CDR1 SGHVS and CDR2 FQNEAQ. Here the CDR3 DNA reads TGTGCCAGCAGCTCCCATTCACTAGTTGGTGAGACCCAGTACTTC. Translated: CASSSHSLVGETQYF.

The rearrangement uses TRBV3-1 (or the pseudogene TRBV3-2) and TRBJ2-7; D gene unclear. Trimming took off 0 bases at V and 6 bases at J, with 15 bases between the two ends. Germline CDR1 and CDR2: LGHDT and YNNKEL (reference sequence). The CDR3 is 15 amino acids. In DNA form, the CDR3 reads TGTGCCAGCAGCCAAGATTCTAGAGCCCTCGCCGAGCAGTACTTC. Its translation is CASSQDSRALAEQYF.

The rearrangement links TRBV3-1 (or the pseudogene TRBV3-2) to TRBJ2-5; 8 bases fit TRBD2. Looked up from germline, CDR1 is LGHDT and CDR2 is YNNKEL (reference sequence). J was trimmed by 1 base and V by 3 bases; bases with no gene match: 7. CDR3 length: 16 amino acids. CDR3 sequence reads: CASSHPLAAFQETQYF. For the CDR3, the DNA is TGTGCCAGCAGCCACCCACTAGCGGCATTCCAAGAGACCCAGTACTTC.

The J gene is TRBJ2-3, the V gene TRBV6-5; tentative D call: TRBD2 (5 bases). The germline V gene encodes CDR1 MNHEY and CDR2 SVGAGI. V was pared by 7 bases and J by 2 bases, with 16 bases between. This CDR3 spans 15 amino acids. For the CDR3, the DNA is TGTGCCAGCAATTCCCGGGAAGTAATCACAGATACGCAGTATTTT. It translates to CASNSREVITDTQYF.

The V gene is TRBV28, the J gene TRBJ1-2; TRBD1 matches 8 bases. Germline lookup yields CDR1 MDHEN and CDR2 SYDVKM. The CDR3 totals 13 residues. Trimming took 2 bases from V and 8 from J; bases not matched to a gene: 4. The CDR3 coding sequence is TGTGCCAGCAGTTTACTCAGGGGGCTGGGCTACACCTTC. This encodes CASSLLRGLGYTF.

V usage is TRBV30 and J usage is TRBJ2-5, with D maybe TRBD1 (6 bases). In germline, CDR1 is GTSNPN, CDR2 SVGIG (reference sequence). V gave up 3 bases and J gave up 1 base, with 9 bases separating them. This CDR3 spans 13 amino acids. Here the CDR3 DNA reads TGTGCCTGGAGAAAACAGGGCCAAGAGACCCAGTACTTC. Its translation is CAWRKQGQETQYF.

The chain has TRBV6-2 or TRBV6-3 and TRBJ2-7; D not certain. Trimming shortened V by 5 bases and J by 7 bases, and 12 bases separated the two germline ends. This CDR3 has 12 residues. Germline CDR1 is MNHEY and CDR2 is SVGEGT. Here the CDR3 DNA reads TGTGCCAGCAGTGTGCTAGGATCGGAGCAGTACTTC. This encodes CASSVLGSEQYF.

This clone came up once. V usage is TRBV7-9 and J usage is TRBJ2-3; 7 positions agree with TRBD2. The CDR3 has 16 amino acids. Trimming took 2 bases from V and 3 from J; bases not matched to a gene: 8. Germline CDR1 and CDR2: SEHNR and FQNEAQ (reference sequence). The CDR3 DNA sequence: TGTGCCAGCAGCTTATTAAGGAGGGAGGGAACAGATACGCAGTATTTT. It codes for CASSLLRREGTDTQYF.

The rearrangement links TRBV2 to TRBJ1-1; tentatively, D is TRBD1 (6 bases). V lost 7 bases and J lost 0, with 9 bases in between. Germline V gene sequence: CDR1 SNHLY, CDR2 FYNNEI. The CDR3 sequence is 13 residues long. The CDR3: CASTGTLNTEAFF. The CDR3 bases are TGTGCCAGCACCGGGACACTGAACACTGAAGCTTTCTTT.

This sequence joins TRBV5-8 and TRBJ1-6, with a tentative D call TRBD1 (6 bases). CDR3 length: 14 residues. Trimming shortened V by 1 base and J by 7 bases, and 9 bases separated the two germline ends. Germline V lookup: CDR1 SGHTS, CDR2 YDEGEE. CDR3 coding DNA: TGTGCCAGCAGCTTGTGGGGGCGGAATTCACCCCTCCACTTT. Its translation is CASSLWGRNSPLHF.

This clone was counted a few times. The chain has TRBV5-1 and TRBJ1-1; no clear D gene. V lost 0 bases and J lost 3, with 6 bases in between. The CDR3 is 13 amino acids. Germline values: CDR1 SGHRS, CDR2 YFSETQ. CDR3: CASSLVPDTEAFF. CDR3 sequence (DNA): TGCGCCAGCAGCTTGGTTCCCGACACTGAAGCTTTCTTT.

This sequence joins TRBV9 and TRBJ2-6, with a tentative D call TRBD2 (5 bases). The V end lost 0 bases, the J end lost 2 bases, and 6 bases lay between the germline ends. There are 15 residues in the CDR3. Germline V lookup: CDR1 SGDLS, CDR2 YYNGEE. CDR3 region: CASSVAGTGANVLTF. CDR3 bases: TGTGCCAGCAGCGTAGCGGGGACTGGGGCCAACGTCCTGACTTTC.

The chain employs TRBV5-6 and TRBJ2-1; D not resolved. V was trimmed by 0 bases and J by 8 bases, leaving 18 bases between them. CDR1 is SGHDT and CDR2 is YYEEEE in the germline V gene. The CDR3 runs 16 residues. The CDR3 here is CASSLATELYWDEQFF. The CDR3, as DNA: TGTGCCAGCAGCTTGGCTACGGAGCTATACTGGGATGAGCAGTTCTTC.

The rearrangement joins TRBV12-3 or TRBV12-4 to TRBJ1-6; D gene ambiguous. The CDR3 contains 13 residues. The V and J ends lost 1 base and 8 bases respectively, with 6 bases between them. The CDR3 protein is CASSLDGYSPLHF. Here the CDR3 DNA reads TGTGCCAGCAGTTTAGACGGGTATTCACCCCTCCACTTT.

J is TRBJ1-2 and V is TRBV30; no firm D call. CDR3 length: 12 amino acids. Per germline, CDR1 GTSNPN and CDR2 SVGIG (reference sequence). V lost 4 bases, J lost 8 bases, and 14 bases lay in between. This chain's CDR3 is CAWTGSLRGYTF. The CDR3 DNA is TGTGCCTGGACGGGTTCCCTGCGGGGCTACACCTTC.

The chain is built from TRBV30 and TRBJ1-4; 9 bases map to TRBD1. V dropped 5 bases and J dropped 1; count of bases not matched to a gene: 5. The length of the CDR3 is 15 residues. CDR1 is GTSNPN, CDR2 SVGIG, per germline (reference sequence). The chain's CDR3 is CAWEHRGRTNEKLFF. The CDR3 DNA sequence: TGTGCCTGGGAACACAGGGGGCGAACTAATGAAAAACTGTTTTTT.

The V call is TRBV30, the J call TRBJ1-4, with D possibly TRBD1 on 6 matching bases. Trimming took off 2 bases at V and 8 bases at J, with 21 bases between the two ends. The CDR3 totals 16 residues. Looked up from germline, CDR1 is GTSNPN and CDR2 is SVGIG (reference sequence). The CDR3 nucleotides are TGTGCCTGGAGTACAGGGATGCCTATAGGGGCGGAAAAACTGTTTTTT. This sequence encodes CAWSTGMPIGAEKLFF.

The chain is built from TRBV28 and TRBJ1-4, with 7 positions matching TRBD1. Looked up from germline, CDR1 is MDHEN and CDR2 is SYDVKM. The CDR3 is 18 amino acids. J was trimmed by 2 bases and V by 2 bases; bases with no gene match: 11. Here the CDR3 reads CASSLIRTGGGTNEKLFF. In nucleotides, the CDR3 is TGTGCCAGCAGTTTAATCAGGACAGGCGGCGGGACTAATGAAAAACTGTTTTTT.

The V gene is TRBV5-6, the J gene TRBJ1-3; the match to TRBD1 covers 7 bases. V shed 7 bases and J 2 bases; nucleotides not matched to a gene: 3. From germline, CDR1 is SGHDT and CDR2 YYEEEE. The CDR3 is 13 residues long. The CDR3 DNA is TGTGCCAGCGGGCAGGGGGCTGGAAACACCATATATTTT. Protein product: CASGQGAGNTIYF.